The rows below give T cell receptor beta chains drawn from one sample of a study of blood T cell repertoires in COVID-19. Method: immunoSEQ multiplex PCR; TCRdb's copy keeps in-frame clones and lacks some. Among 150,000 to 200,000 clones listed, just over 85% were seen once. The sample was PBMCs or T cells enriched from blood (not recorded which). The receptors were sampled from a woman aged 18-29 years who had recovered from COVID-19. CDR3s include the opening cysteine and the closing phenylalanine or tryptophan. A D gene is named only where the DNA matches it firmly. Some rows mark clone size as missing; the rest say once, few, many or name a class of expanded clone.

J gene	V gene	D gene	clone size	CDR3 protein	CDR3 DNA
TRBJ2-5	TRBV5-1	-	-	CASTPARVETQYF	TGCGCCAGCACCCCCGCGAGGGTTGAGACCCAGTACTTC
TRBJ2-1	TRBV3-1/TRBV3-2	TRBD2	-	CASSLLAGRSYNEQFF	TGTGCCAGCAGCCTCCTAGCGGGGAGATCCTACAATGAGCAGTTCTTC
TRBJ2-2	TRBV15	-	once	CATSRDRGTGELFF	TGTGCCACCAGCAGAGATAGGGGGACCGGGGAGCTGTTTTTT
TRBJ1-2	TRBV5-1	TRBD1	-	CASSLEDRSGYTF	TGCGCCAGCAGCTTGGAGGACAGGTCTGGCTACACCTTC
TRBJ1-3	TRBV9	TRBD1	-	CASSAPGQGNTIYF	TGTGCCAGCAGCGCCCCGGGACAGGGAAACACCATATATTTT
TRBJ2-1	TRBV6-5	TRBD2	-	CASSPLAGGYNEQFF	TGTGCCAGCAGCCCACTAGCGGGAGGGTACAATGAGCAGTTCTTC
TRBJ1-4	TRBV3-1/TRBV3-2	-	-	CASSPFTGSTNEKLFF	TGTGCCAGCAGCCCCTTCACAGGGTCAACTAATGAAAAACTGTTTTTT
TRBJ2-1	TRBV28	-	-	CASSFSGSEQFF	TGTGCCAGCAGTTTTAGCGGCAGTGAGCAGTTCTTC
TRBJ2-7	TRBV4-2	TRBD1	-	CASSQTGTGGDEQYF	TGTGCCAGCAGCCAGACCGGGACAGGGGGCGACGAGCAGTACTTC
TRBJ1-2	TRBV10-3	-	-	CAILWERTGFNGYTF	TGTGCCATACTATGGGAGAGAACGGGGTTTAACGGCTACACCTTC
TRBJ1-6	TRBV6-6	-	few	CASMVTGSSYNSPLHF	TGTGCCAGCATGGTTACGGGTAGCTCCTATAATTCACCCCTCCACTTT
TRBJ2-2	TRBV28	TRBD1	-	CASSLGRDRGPLKPPGELFF	TGTGCCAGCAGTTTGGGTCGGGACAGGGGGCCCCTTAAGCCACCCGGGGAGCTGTTTTTT
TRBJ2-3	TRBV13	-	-	CASRRSLTDTQYF	TGTGCCAGCAGGAGGAGCCTCACAGATACGCAGTATTTT
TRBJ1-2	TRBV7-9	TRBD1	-	CASSPRGGTGYNYGYTF	TGTGCCAGCAGCCCGAGAGGGGGGACAGGTTATAACTATGGCTACACCTTC
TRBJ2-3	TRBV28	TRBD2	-	CASSLPLSGRAATQYF	TGTGCCAGCAGTTTACCCCTGAGCGGGAGGGCCGCTACGCAGTATTTT
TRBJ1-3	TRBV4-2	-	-	CASSQDGVSRSGNTIYF	TGTGCCAGCAGCCAAGATGGAGTCTCTCGCTCTGGAAACACCATATATTTT
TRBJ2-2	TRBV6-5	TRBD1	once	CASKPGTDTGELFF	TGTGCCAGCAAACCCGGGACAGATACCGGGGAGCTGTTTTTT
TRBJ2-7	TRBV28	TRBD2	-	CASSPTSGADYEQYF	TGTGCCAGCTCCCCTACTAGCGGGGCGGACTACGAGCAGTACTTC
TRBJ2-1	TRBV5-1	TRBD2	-	CASGRTSGDLSSYNEQFF	TGCGCCAGCGGCCGGACTAGCGGGGATCTAAGCTCCTACAATGAGCAGTTCTTC
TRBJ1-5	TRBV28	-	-	CASRGAAGTDSNQPQHF	TGTGCCAGCAGGGGGGCCGCAGGCACAGATAGCAATCAGCCCCAGCATTTT
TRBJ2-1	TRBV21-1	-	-	CASSLRDYSYNEQFF	TGTGCCAGCAGCCTACGGGACTACTCCTACAATGAGCAGTTCTTC
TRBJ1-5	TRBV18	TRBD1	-	CASSPRTGGNNQPQHF	TGTGCCAGCTCACCAAGAACAGGGGGCAACAATCAGCCCCAGCATTTT
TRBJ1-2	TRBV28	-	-	CASSPLVSRDYGYTF	TGTGCCAGCAGCCCCCTCGTGAGCAGGGACTATGGCTACACCTTC
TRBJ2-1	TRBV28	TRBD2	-	CASRLGTSGTYNEQFF	TGTGCCAGCAGGCTGGGGACTAGCGGGACCTACAATGAGCAGTTCTTC
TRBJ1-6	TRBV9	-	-	CASSVGPDSPLHF	TGTGCCAGCAGCGTAGGTCCGGATTCACCCCTCCACTTT
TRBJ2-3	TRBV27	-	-	CASSQQEPNTDTQYF	TGTGCCAGCAGTCAACAGGAGCCTAACACAGATACGCAGTATTTT
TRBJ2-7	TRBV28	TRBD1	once	CASSLDRGYSYEQYF	TGTGCCAGCAGTCTCGACAGGGGGTACTCCTACGAGCAGTACTTC
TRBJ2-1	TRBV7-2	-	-	CASSLVVGSSYNEQFF	TGTGCCAGCAGCTTAGTGGTGGGGAGCTCCTACAATGAGCAGTTCTTC
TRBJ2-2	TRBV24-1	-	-	CATSDPGSPRGNGELFF	TGTGCCACCAGTGATCCAGGAAGCCCCCGGGGGAACGGGGAGCTGTTTTTT
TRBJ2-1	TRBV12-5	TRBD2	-	CASGPGGDEQFF	TGTGCTAGTGGCCCGGGGGGGGATGAGCAGTTCTTC
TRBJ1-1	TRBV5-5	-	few	CASSFWPNTEAFF	TGTGCCAGCAGCTTTTGGCCGAACACTGAAGCTTTCTTT
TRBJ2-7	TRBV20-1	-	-	CSARSGYEQYF	TGCAGTGCTAGATCGGGCTACGAGCAGTACTTC
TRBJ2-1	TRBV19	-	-	CASRNITGLGEQFF	TGTGCCAGTAGAAACATTACAGGGTTAGGGGAGCAGTTCTTC
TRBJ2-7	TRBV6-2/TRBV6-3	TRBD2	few	CASSPLTSGASEQYF	TGTGCCAGCAGTCCCTTAACTAGCGGGGCTAGCGAGCAGTACTTC
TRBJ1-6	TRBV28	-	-	CASSSDMALHF	TGTGCCAGCAGCTCAGACATGGCCCTCCACTTT
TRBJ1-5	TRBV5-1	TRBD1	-	CASRPTGGNQPQHF	TGCGCCAGCAGACCTACAGGGGGGAATCAGCCCCAGCATTTT
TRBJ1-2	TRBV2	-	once	CASSELFRDIDGYTF	TGTGCCAGCAGTGAACTGTTCCGGGACATTGATGGCTACACCTTC
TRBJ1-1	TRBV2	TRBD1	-	CASSLIQGETEAFF	TGTGCCAGCAGTTTAATACAGGGGGAGACTGAAGCTTTCTTT
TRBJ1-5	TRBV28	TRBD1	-	CASRRTGGGNQPQHF	TGTGCCAGCAGGCGGACAGGGGGAGGGAATCAGCCCCAGCATTTT
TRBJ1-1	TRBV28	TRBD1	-	CASTGGWGTEAFF	TGTGCCAGCACAGGGGGTTGGGGCACTGAAGCTTTCTTT
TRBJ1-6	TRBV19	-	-	CASKRDNNSPLHF	TGTGCCAGTAAACGGGACAACAATTCACCCCTCCACTTT
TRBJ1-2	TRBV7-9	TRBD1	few	CASSLSSGTGVGGYTF	TGTGCCAGCAGCCTATCCTCCGGGACAGGGGTTGGAGGCTACACCTTC
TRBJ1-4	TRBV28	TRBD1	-	CASSLSGDSQKKLFF	TGTGCCAGCAGTTTATCGGGGGACAGCCAGAAGAAACTGTTTTTT
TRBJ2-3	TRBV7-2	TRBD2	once	CASSLGGGGLATDTQYF	TGTGCCAGCAGCTTAGGGGGTGGAGGACTAGCAACAGATACGCAGTATTTT